The clone carrying this TCR beta chain was seen a few times. An end of the junction does not agree with germline; a read error may underlie this. Produced via immunoSEQ multiplex PCR; TCRdb's table is partial and in-frame only. The repertoire holds about 170,000 clones, with under 85% as singletons. This specimen comes from a study of blood T cell repertoires in COVID-19. Study context: Sources were T cells, B-cell-depleted T cells, or PBMCs; the material itself was cDNA or gDNA.

CDR1 is MNHEY, CDR2 SMNVEV, per germline (reference sequence). The CDR3 length is 16 residues. Sample: peripheral blood. This sequence originates from a man aged 70 or older with acute or convalescent COVID-19. V usage is TRBV27 and J usage is TRBJ1-2; D may be TRBD1 (6 bases). The CDR3 nucleotides read TGTGCCAGCAGTCTATCCGCAGGGGCTCTTAACTATGGCTACACCTTC. Translation: CASSLSAGALNYGYTF.